This is a list of T cell receptor beta chains from one sample in a study of T cells in Graves' hyperthyroidism and ophthalmopathy. MiXCR was run by TCRdb on the multiplex PCR reads, yielding one entry per CDR3 protein. The repertoire holds about 700,000 distinct CDR3 sequences, with about 14% as singletons. The sequencing input was blood. The receptor source for this set is a woman aged 18 to 35 with Graves' hyperthyroidism. Both conserved end residues are part of each CDR3. Fields, in order: J gene, D gene, V gene, clone size, CDR3 DNA, CDR3 protein. The D gene is left open where the match is weak. Size is omitted from some rows. Given values are once, few, many or a class for expanded clones.

J gene: TRBJ1-1
D gene: NA
V gene: TRBV24-1
clone size: many
CDR3 DNA: TGTGCCACCAGTCGCAGGGGGAACACTGAAGCTTTCTTT
CDR3 protein: CATSRRGNTEAFF

J gene: TRBJ2-3
D gene: NA
V gene: TRBV6-4
clone size: NA
CDR3 DNA: TGTGCCAGCAGTGACGGAGCTTCCGATACGCAGTATTTT
CDR3 protein: CASSDGASDTQYF

J gene: TRBJ2-5
D gene: NA
V gene: TRBV9
clone size: many
CDR3 DNA: TGTGCCAGCAGCGTAGAAACAGGGCCAGAGACCCAGTACTTC
CDR3 protein: CASSVETGPETQYF

J gene: TRBJ2-1
D gene: NA
V gene: TRBV27
clone size: many
CDR3 DNA: TGTGCCAGCAGTTTTCCGGGTCCTTACAATGAGCAGTTCTTC
CDR3 protein: CASSFPGPYNEQFF

J gene: TRBJ1-4
D gene: NA
V gene: TRBV5-8
clone size: few
CDR3 DNA: TGTGCCAGCACCCAATCGGTTTTGCCCGGAAATGAAAAACTGTTTTTT
CDR3 protein: CASTQSVLPGNEKLFF

J gene: TRBJ1-2
D gene: TRBD1
V gene: TRBV27
clone size: many
CDR3 DNA: TGTGCCAGCAGTCCCCTACGGGACAGGGGCCTCACGCACTATGGCTACACCTTC
CDR3 protein: CASSPLRDRGLTHYGYTF

J gene: TRBJ2-7
D gene: TRBD1
V gene: TRBV5-6
clone size: NA
CDR3 DNA: TGTGCCAGCAGCGTTGACAGGGGAAAGAGGCAGTACTTC
CDR3 protein: CASSVDRGKRQYF

J gene: TRBJ1-2
D gene: TRBD1
V gene: TRBV19
clone size: few
CDR3 DNA: TGTGCCAGTAGTATAGCGTCGACAGGGGGCAGTGGCTACACCTTC
CDR3 protein: CASSIASTGGSGYTF

J gene: TRBJ2-7
D gene: TRBD2
V gene: TRBV6-2/TRBV6-3
clone size: many
CDR3 DNA: TGTGCCAGCAGCTTCCGCAAGCGGGAGCGGTACGAGCAGTACTTC
CDR3 protein: CASSFRKRERYEQYF

J gene: TRBJ2-7
D gene: TRBD2
V gene: TRBV7-2
clone size: many
CDR3 DNA: TGTGCCAGCAGCTTAGGCGGTAGCGGGAGATTCGGGAGCTCCTACGAGCAGTACTTC
CDR3 protein: CASSLGGSGRFGSSYEQYF

J gene: TRBJ2-1
D gene: TRBD2
V gene: TRBV20-1
clone size: few
CDR3 DNA: TGCAGTACTTCGACTAGCGGGAAACCCTACAATGAGCAGTTCTTC
CDR3 protein: CSTSTSGKPYNEQFF

J gene: TRBJ1-2
D gene: NA
V gene: TRBV6-9
clone size: few
CDR3 DNA: TGTGCCAGCAGTTACGCCCCGACCAACTATGGCTACACCTTC
CDR3 protein: CASSYAPTNYGYTF

J gene: TRBJ1-5
D gene: NA
V gene: TRBV7-9
clone size: NA
CDR3 DNA: TGTGCCAGCAGCTACCAGGGAAACAATCAGCCCCAGCATTTT
CDR3 protein: CASSYQGNNQPQHF

J gene: TRBJ1-2
D gene: TRBD1
V gene: TRBV4-1
clone size: many
CDR3 DNA: TGCGCCAGCAGCCACCTTTGGCGGTCGACAGGGGAGCACTATGGCTACACCTTC
CDR3 protein: CASSHLWRSTGEHYGYTF

J gene: TRBJ2-7
D gene: TRBD2
V gene: TRBV20-1
clone size: NA
CDR3 DNA: TGCAGTGAGTCTCCTAGCGGGACCGGGTACGAGCAGTACTTC
CDR3 protein: CSESPSGTGYEQYF

J gene: TRBJ2-7
D gene: TRBD1
V gene: TRBV6-1
clone size: few
CDR3 DNA: TGTGCCAGCAGTGAAGAGGGGGCGAGCTCCTACGAGCAGTACTTC
CDR3 protein: CASSEEGASSYEQYF

J gene: TRBJ2-5
D gene: NA
V gene: TRBV7-2
clone size: few
CDR3 DNA: TGTGCCAGCAGCTCGGACGGACAAGAGACCCAGTACTTC
CDR3 protein: CASSSDGQETQYF

J gene: TRBJ1-1
D gene: TRBD1
V gene: TRBV3-1
clone size: many
CDR3 DNA: TGTGCCAGCAGCCCTTGGGGCGGGACAGGGTCCCTAGAGAACACTGAAGCTTTCTTT
CDR3 protein: CASSPWGGTGSLENTEAFF

J gene: TRBJ1-3
D gene: NA
V gene: TRBV15
clone size: many
CDR3 DNA: TGTGCCACCAGCAGAGATCTGGGCCAGCACTCTGGAAACACCATATATTTT
CDR3 protein: CATSRDLGQHSGNTIYF

J gene: TRBJ2-1
D gene: NA
V gene: TRBV25-1
clone size: NA
CDR3 DNA: TGTGCCAGCAGTGAATGGGCCAATGAGCAGTTCTTC
CDR3 protein: CASSEWANEQFF

J gene: TRBJ2-3
D gene: NA
V gene: TRBV12-3/TRBV12-4
clone size: few
CDR3 DNA: TGTGCCAGCAGTTTGGAGTCGGGAGTGGGGGTGGCAGATACGCAGTATTTT
CDR3 protein: CASSLESGVGVADTQYF

J gene: TRBJ2-4
D gene: NA
V gene: TRBV12-3/TRBV12-4
clone size: NA
CDR3 DNA: TGTGCCAGCAGTTTGAACCTAGCCAAAAACATTCAGTACTTC
CDR3 protein: CASSLNLAKNIQYF

J gene: TRBJ1-2
D gene: NA
V gene: TRBV4-1
clone size: few
CDR3 DNA: TGCGCCAGCAGCCAAGATTACGGTGGCTACACCTTC
CDR3 protein: CASSQDYGGYTF

J gene: TRBJ2-1
D gene: TRBD2
V gene: TRBV4-3
clone size: NA
CDR3 DNA: TGCGCCAGCAGCCTGACTAGCGTAACCTACAATGAGCAGTTCTTC
CDR3 protein: CASSLTSVTYNEQFF

J gene: TRBJ2-1
D gene: NA
V gene: TRBV24-1
clone size: NA
CDR3 DNA: TGTGCCACCAGTGACCGGATTCGACGTAATGAGCAGTTCTTC
CDR3 protein: CATSDRIRRNEQFF

J gene: TRBJ2-5
D gene: NA
V gene: TRBV11-2
clone size: many
CDR3 DNA: TGTGCCAGCAGCTTAGGGCAGGCCCCCCCAGAGACCCAGTACTTC
CDR3 protein: CASSLGQAPPETQYF

J gene: TRBJ2-3
D gene: NA
V gene: TRBV7-2
clone size: many
CDR3 DNA: TGTGCCAGCAGCTTAATACGGGCAGATACGCAGTATTTT
CDR3 protein: CASSLIRADTQYF

J gene: TRBJ2-5
D gene: NA
V gene: TRBV28
clone size: many
CDR3 DNA: TGTGCCAGCAGTCCGATGCAGGGGGGGGAGACCCAGTACTTC
CDR3 protein: CASSPMQGGETQYF

J gene: TRBJ1-2
D gene: NA
V gene: TRBV30
clone size: NA
CDR3 DNA: TGTGCCTGGAGTGTAGTGGGGGGACGGTATGGCTACACCTTC
CDR3 protein: CAWSVVGGRYGYTF

J gene: TRBJ2-1
D gene: NA
V gene: TRBV12-3/TRBV12-4
clone size: NA
CDR3 DNA: TGTGCCAGCAGTTCGAATTCTGAACTCGAGCAGTTCTTC
CDR3 protein: CASSSNSELEQFF

J gene: TRBJ1-5
D gene: NA
V gene: TRBV7-2
clone size: many
CDR3 DNA: TGTGCCAGCAGCGAGGGGTTAGGCTTCGAGAGCAATCAGCCCCAGCATTTT
CDR3 protein: CASSEGLGFESNQPQHF

J gene: TRBJ2-2
D gene: TRBD1
V gene: TRBV11-1
clone size: many
CDR3 DNA: TGTGCCAGCAGCTCGGACAGGGGTACCGGGGAGCTGTTTTTT
CDR3 protein: CASSSDRGTGELFF

J gene: TRBJ1-5
D gene: NA
V gene: TRBV19
clone size: few
CDR3 DNA: TGTGCCAGTAGTATCACTCCTACTGGGCCCCAGCATTTT
CDR3 protein: CASSITPTGPQHF

J gene: TRBJ1-5
D gene: TRBD1
V gene: TRBV28
clone size: many
CDR3 DNA: TGTGCCAGCAGTTTACAGGGGGTCGATCAGCCCCAGCATTTT
CDR3 protein: CASSLQGVDQPQHF

J gene: TRBJ2-1
D gene: NA
V gene: TRBV20-1
clone size: many
CDR3 DNA: TGCAGTGCAGAGCTGACAAGCGCCCCCAATGAGCAGTTCTTC
CDR3 protein: CSAELTSAPNEQFF

J gene: TRBJ1-2
D gene: NA
V gene: TRBV4-3
clone size: NA
CDR3 DNA: TGCGCCAGCAGCCAAGATCGATGGAGCTATGGCTACACCTTC
CDR3 protein: CASSQDRWSYGYTF

J gene: TRBJ1-6
D gene: NA
V gene: TRBV10-3
clone size: NA
CDR3 DNA: TGTGCCATCAGTGAGTTATGGCCAAACATTAATTCACCCCTCCACTTT
CDR3 protein: CAISELWPNINSPLHF

J gene: TRBJ2-1
D gene: TRBD2
V gene: TRBV12-3/TRBV12-4
clone size: NA
CDR3 DNA: TGTGCCAGCAGTAAGCCGGGACTAGCGGGAGGCCGCAATGAGCAGTTCTTC
CDR3 protein: CASSKPGLAGGRNEQFF

J gene: TRBJ2-2
D gene: TRBD2
V gene: TRBV29-1
clone size: NA
CDR3 DNA: TGCAGCGTTGGGACTAGCGGCAACACCGGGGAGCTGTTTTTT
CDR3 protein: CSVGTSGNTGELFF

J gene: TRBJ1-5
D gene: NA
V gene: TRBV20-1
clone size: many
CDR3 DNA: TGCAGTGCTAGAGATGTGGGTGGGCCCCAGCATTTT
CDR3 protein: CSARDVGGPQHF

J gene: TRBJ1-3
D gene: NA
V gene: TRBV4-1
clone size: NA
CDR3 DNA: TGCGCCAGCAGCCAGACTTGGGACGGACGAAACACCATATATTTT
CDR3 protein: CASSQTWDGRNTIYF

J gene: TRBJ2-7
D gene: TRBD1
V gene: TRBV6-1
clone size: many
CDR3 DNA: TGTGCCAGCAGTTACAGCGCGACAGGGGGCTTGTTCGAGCAGTACTTC
CDR3 protein: CASSYSATGGLFEQYF

J gene: TRBJ1-1
D gene: NA
V gene: TRBV11-2
clone size: few
CDR3 DNA: TGTGCCAGTTTATTCTTCGGGGGGACTGAAGCTTTCTTT
CDR3 protein: CASLFFGGTEAFF

J gene: TRBJ2-7
D gene: NA
V gene: TRBV11-2
clone size: many
CDR3 DNA: TGTGCCAGCAGCCCAGGGAGGGGGAGCTCCTACGAGCAGTACTTC
CDR3 protein: CASSPGRGSSYEQYF

J gene: TRBJ2-1
D gene: TRBD1
V gene: TRBV4-3
clone size: few
CDR3 DNA: TGCGCCAGCAGCCAAGATTTCGGACAGGACGGGTTCTTC
CDR3 protein: CASSQDFGQDGFF

J gene: TRBJ2-2
D gene: NA
V gene: TRBV12-3/TRBV12-4
clone size: many
CDR3 DNA: TGTGCCAGCAGACCGGGACGGGGAAACACCGGGGAGCTGTTTTTT
CDR3 protein: CASRPGRGNTGELFF

J gene: TRBJ1-1
D gene: NA
V gene: TRBV30
clone size: many
CDR3 DNA: TGTGCCTGGAGTCGAGGCAGGACTGAAGCTTTCTTT
CDR3 protein: CAWSRGRTEAFF

J gene: TRBJ1-2
D gene: TRBD1
V gene: TRBV2
clone size: many
CDR3 DNA: TGTGCCAGCAAAGTTGAAAGACAGGGGACGACTTTACATGGCTACACCTTC
CDR3 protein: CASKVERQGTTLHGYTF

J gene: TRBJ1-2
D gene: NA
V gene: TRBV27
clone size: many
CDR3 DNA: TGTGCCAGCAGTCGATCCGGGACCCCCGGGAGTTCTGGCTACACCTTC
CDR3 protein: CASSRSGTPGSSGYTF

J gene: TRBJ1-1
D gene: NA
V gene: TRBV12-3/TRBV12-4
clone size: few
CDR3 DNA: TGTGCCAGCACCGTTCAGAGGGACACTGAAGCTTTCTTT
CDR3 protein: CASTVQRDTEAFF

J gene: TRBJ1-3
D gene: NA
V gene: TRBV30
clone size: many
CDR3 DNA: TGTGCCTGGAGTGTACGGGAACTCTCTGGAAACACCATATATTTT
CDR3 protein: CAWSVRELSGNTIYF

J gene: TRBJ2-1
D gene: TRBD2
V gene: TRBV3-1
clone size: NA
CDR3 DNA: TGTGCCAGCAGCCAAGGCGCGACTAGCGGGGTAAACAATGAGCAGTTCTTC
CDR3 protein: CASSQGATSGVNNEQFF

J gene: TRBJ2-3
D gene: NA
V gene: TRBV13
clone size: NA
CDR3 DNA: TGTGCCAGCAGCTTAACAGTCTCCAGCACAGATACGCAGTATTTT
CDR3 protein: CASSLTVSSTDTQYF

J gene: TRBJ1-1
D gene: NA
V gene: TRBV7-3
clone size: many
CDR3 DNA: TGTGCCAGCAGCTTATTAGCGGGAGGGGACACTGAAGCTTTCTTT
CDR3 protein: CASSLLAGGDTEAFF

J gene: TRBJ2-5
D gene: NA
V gene: TRBV28
clone size: many
CDR3 DNA: TGTGCCAGCAGTTTAAGGACACCAGGGGCTATGGTGACCCAGTACTTC
CDR3 protein: CASSLRTPGAMVTQYF

J gene: TRBJ1-5
D gene: NA
V gene: TRBV6-6
clone size: few
CDR3 DNA: TGTGCCAGCAGTTACACAGCAGGGTTTGGGCAGCCCCAGCATTTT
CDR3 protein: CASSYTAGFGQPQHF

J gene: TRBJ2-3
D gene: NA
V gene: TRBV10-3
clone size: NA
CDR3 DNA: TGTGCCATCAGTGAGGGGCAGGGTGATGCAGATACGCAGTATTTT
CDR3 protein: CAISEGQGDADTQYF

J gene: TRBJ2-5
D gene: NA
V gene: TRBV27
clone size: many
CDR3 DNA: TGTGCCAGCAGTTCCATGGGGGACCAAGAGACCCAGTACTTC
CDR3 protein: CASSSMGDQETQYF

J gene: TRBJ1-2
D gene: NA
V gene: TRBV29-1
clone size: NA
CDR3 DNA: TGCAGCGTTGGGGAGGGGTACTATGGCTACACCTTC
CDR3 protein: CSVGEGYYGYTF